These 12 T cell receptor beta chains originate from one sample sequenced in a study of blood T cell repertoires in COVID-19. Clones were sequenced by immunoSEQ multiplex PCR, and TCRdb holds only the in-frame ones, with some missing. The table lists about 230,000 clones, approximately 85% of them singletons. The sample taken for sequencing was peripheral blood. The receptor source for this set is a man aged 50 to 59 with COVID-19, enrolled during active disease.

This CDR3 is CAAGASGEQFF. DNA for the CDR3: TGTGCTGCGGGAGCTTCTGGTGAGCAGTTCTTC. The rearrangement uses TRBV3-1 (or the pseudogene TRBV3-2) and TRBJ2-1, with 7 bases matching TRBD2. This CDR3 contains 11 residues. Germline V gene data show CDR1 as LGHDT and CDR2 as YNNKEL (reference sequence).

The sample holds one count of this clone. The gene calls are TRBV7-6 and TRBJ2-3, with a possible D match to TRBD2 (6 bases). This CDR3 is 12 amino acids long. V was clipped by 5 bases and J by 5 bases, with 8 bases between them. Looked up from germline, CDR1 is SGHVS and CDR2 is FNYEAQ. The CDR3 region is CASSGRGDTQYF. Written as DNA, the CDR3 is TGTGCCAGCAGCGGGCGGGGAGATACGCAGTATTTT.

This chain uses TRBV6-5 with TRBJ1-2, with TRBD1 matching 9 bases. Germline CDR1 and CDR2: MNHEY and SVGAGI. The CDR3 runs to 15 residues. With V trimmed by 2 bases and J by 3 bases, 4 bases remained unmatched. CDR3 loop: CASSYGTGFDYGYTF. The DNA for the CDR3 is TGTGCCAGCAGTTACGGGACAGGGTTTGACTATGGCTACACCTTC.

The chain recombines TRBV2 with TRBJ1-2, with D possibly being TRBD1 (5 bases). V was clipped by 4 bases and J by 2 bases, with 11 bases between them. Germline V gene data show CDR1 as SNHLY and CDR2 as FYNNEI. This CDR3 region has 14 residues. The CDR3 region is CASSAEGRNYGYTF. Here the CDR3 DNA reads TGTGCCAGCAGTGCCGAGGGGAGGAACTATGGCTACACCTTC.

The chain joins TRBV27 to TRBJ2-1; 12 positions match TRBD1. Germline V gene data show CDR1 as MNHEY and CDR2 as SMNVEV (reference sequence). The CDR3 spans 14 residues. V trimming: 6 bases; J trimming: 10 bases; junction bases outside the gene matches: 7. The CDR3: CASRTGTGGSEQFF. The CDR3 DNA is TGTGCCAGCAGAACCGGGACAGGGGGCAGCGAGCAGTTCTTC.

The rearrangement joins TRBV6-2 or TRBV6-3 to TRBJ1-5; possible D gene TRBD1, 5 bases. Deletions cut 6 bases from V and 2 bases from J, with 17 bases between. The CDR3 totals 16 residues. Per the germline V gene, CDR1 is MNHEY and CDR2 is SVGEGT. Here the CDR3 reads CASSPTKGLGNQPQHF. The CDR3 DNA reads as TGTGCCAGCAGCCCTACCAAGGGGTTGGGCAATCAGCCCCAGCATTTT.

This rearrangement joins TRBV5-4 to TRBJ2-1; 7 nucleotides align to TRBD1. The V gene's germline CDR1 is SGHNT and CDR2 YYREEE (reference sequence). The J segment lost 4 bases and the V segment lost 5 bases, leaving 3 bases of the junction unmatched. The CDR3 is 13 residues long. The CDR3 sequence is CASSKDRYNEQFF. The DNA of the CDR3 is TGTGCCAGCAGTAAGGACAGGTACAATGAGCAGTTCTTC.

The chain is built from TRBV3-1 (or the pseudogene TRBV3-2) and TRBJ2-2; 7 bases fit TRBD2. The V and J ends lost 1 base and 6 bases, in that order; junction bases with no gene match: 8. Germline lookup yields CDR1 LGHDT and CDR2 YNNKEL (reference sequence). The CDR3 is made up of 16 amino acids. In DNA form, the CDR3 reads TGTGCCAGCAGCCAAGCGGCAAGGGGAGGGGCCGGGGAGCTGTTTTTT. Translation: CASSQAARGGAGELFF.

V is TRBV9 and J is TRBJ2-1; D remains ambiguous. V was shortened by 4 bases and J by 8 bases, with 10 bases between the two germline ends. The CDR3 contains 12 residues. Germline CDR1 reads SGDLS; CDR2 reads YYNGEE. For the CDR3, the DNA is TGTGCCAGCAGCACTCCTAGAGATGAGCAGTTCTTC. It encodes CASSTPRDEQFF. Full variable domain (rest looked up from reference TRBV9 and TRBJ2-1): DSGVTQTPKHLITATGQRVTLRCSPRSGDLSVYWYQQSLDQGLQFLIQYYNGEERAKGNILERFSAQQFPDLHSELNLSSLELGDSALYFCASSTPRDEQFFGPGTRLTVL.

The J gene is TRBJ2-1, the V gene TRBV11-3; TRBD1 is a possible D gene (5 bases). CDR1 and CDR2 (germline): SGHNT, YENEEA. This CDR3 has 15 amino acids. Trimming removed 5 bases at V and 4 bases at J, with 15 bases between. CDR3 DNA sequence: TGTGCCAGCAGCGAGGCAGGGTCGATTTACAATGAGCAGTTCTTC. This translates into CASSEAGSIYNEQFF.

A note on this clone: The same CDR3 also results from other DNA sequences found in this sample. The V gene is TRBV28, the J gene TRBJ1-2; D is perhaps TRBD1 (6 bases). CDR1 is MDHEN, CDR2 SYDVKM, per germline. This CDR3 region has 13 residues. Trimming stripped 4 bases from V and 2 bases from J, with 8 bases between. This chain's CDR3 is CASSSGQNYGYTF. CDR3 DNA sequence: TGTGCCAGCAGTTCCGGACAGAACTATGGCTACACCTTC.

The chain combines TRBV19 with TRBJ2-3; D gene unclear. The CDR3 length is 15 residues. Per germline, CDR1 LNHDA and CDR2 SQIVND (reference sequence). V shed 4 bases and J shed 0 bases, with 11 bases lying between them. Here the CDR3 DNA reads TGTGCCAGTAGTACCCAGGTTCCTAGCACAGATACGCAGTATTTT. Protein: CASSTQVPSTDTQYF.